This entry lists 12 T cell receptor beta chains sequenced from one sample in a study of blood T cells in healthy people across ages. Using a J-beta primer mix together with a sample-barcoded 5' primer, a second PCR was run for roughly 6 to 12 cycles. A single record per CDR3 protein comes from TCRdb applying MiXCR to the 5' RACE reads. Here the sample spans 800,000 to 1,300,000 distinct CDR3 sequences, approximately 25% being singletons. The data were also submitted as part of a second study, on T cells of mothers and their children.

The sample consisted of blood. Source of these receptors: a girl aged 2 to 10 in good health.

This clonotype was seen a handful of times. One end of the junction varies from germline; a read error may be responsible. The V and J genes are TRBV2 and TRBJ2-5; 8 bases are a match to TRBD2. The J call may be faulty, since TRBJ2-1 better matches the DNA end. Looked up from germline, CDR1 is SNHLY and CDR2 is FYNNEI. CDR3 length: 14 amino acids. CDR3 nucleotides: TGTGCCAGCAGTGGTGGCGGGAGGCAAAATGGGCAGTTCTTC. It encodes CASSGGGRQNGQFF.

The J gene is TRBJ2-1, the V gene TRBV4-2; no reliable D call. V lost 2 bases and J lost 3, with 8 bases in between. The CDR3 loop spans 14 amino acids. From germline, CDR1 is LGHNA and CDR2 YNFKEQ. This CDR3 is CASSQSQVYNEQFF. The CDR3 nucleotides read TGTGCCAGCAGCCAATCGCAGGTCTACAATGAGCAGTTCTTC.

V is TRBV12-5 and J is TRBJ1-1, with D uncertain. The V end lost 7 bases, the J end lost 0 bases, and 9 bases lay between the germline ends. The CDR3 consists of 13 residues. Per germline, CDR1 LGHNT and CDR2 FRNRAP. In nucleotides, the CDR3 is TGTGCTAGTGCCGTTAACCTGAACACTGAAGCTTTCTTT. This gives the protein CASAVNLNTEAFF. Supplemented by reference TRBV12-5 and TRBJ1-1, the full variable domain reads DARVTQTPRHKVTEMGQEVTMRCQPILGHNTVFWYRQTMMQGLELLAYFRNRAPLDDSGMPKDRFSAEMPDATLATLKIQPSEPRDSAVYFCASAVNLNTEAFFGQGTRLTVV.

The chain carries TRBV6-2 or TRBV6-3 and TRBJ2-1; D is undetermined. The germline CDR1 and CDR2 sequences are MNHEY and SVGEGT. CDR3 length: 13 residues. V was cut by 6 bases and J by 4 bases, with 10 bases left in between. CDR3 nucleotides: TGTGCCAGCAGCGTGGGGAATTACAATGAGCAGTTCTTC. Its protein is CASSVGNYNEQFF.

V usage is TRBV9 and J usage is TRBJ2-5; 7 nucleotides match TRBD2. The V and J ends lost 4 bases and 7 bases, in that order; junction bases with no gene match: 10. CDR1 is SGDLS, CDR2 YYNGEE, per germline. The CDR3 is 14 amino acids. The CDR3 reads CASSPKGAGMTQYF. Here the CDR3 DNA reads TGTGCCAGCAGCCCCAAGGGAGCGGGAATGACCCAGTACTTC.

V gene TRBV28 combines with J gene TRBJ2-7; D remains ambiguous. CDR1 is MDHEN, CDR2 SYDVKM, per germline. Trimming left V 3 bases short and J 2 bases short, with 8 bases between. The CDR3 covers 13 residues. The CDR3 DNA reads as TGTGCCAGCAGTTTCCCTTTTACCTACGAGCAGTACTTC. Its translation: CASSFPFTYEQYF.

V and J are TRBV14 and TRBJ2-7; TRBD2 matches at 7 bases. There are 16 residues in the CDR3. Trimming cost V 2 bases and J 1 base; bases outside gene matches: 8. CDR1 and CDR2 (germline): SGHDN, FVKESK. The CDR3, as DNA: TGTGCCAGCAGCCAATCGGCGGGGGTCCCTTCCTACGAGCAGTACTTC. It is translated as CASSQSAGVPSYEQYF.

This clonotype was detected only a few times. The V call is TRBV28, the J call TRBJ2-3; D is uncertain. CDR3 length equals 14 residues. V lost 2 bases and J 0 bases, leaving 6 bases between the germline ends. Looked up from germline, CDR1 is MDHEN and CDR2 is SYDVKM. CDR3 DNA: TGTGCCAGCAGTTTACTCGTCAGCACAGATACGCAGTATTTT. Protein: CASSLLVSTDTQYF.

This clonotype was seen only a few times. The chain links TRBV27 to TRBJ2-5; 9 bases are shared with TRBD2. Trimming took 5 bases from V and 9 from J; bases not matched to a gene: 16. Germline V gene sequence: CDR1 MNHEY, CDR2 SMNVEV (reference sequence). The CDR3 has 16 residues. Here the CDR3 reads CASSKLQRGAPMAQYF. The CDR3 DNA follows: TGTGCCAGCAGTAAATTACAGCGGGGGGCCCCCATGGCCCAGTACTTC.

Concerning this clonotype: At one end the junction does not follow the germline gene, possibly because of a read error. The chain joins TRBV7-7 to TRBJ2-5; 9 positions match TRBD1. Judging by the DNA end, TRBJ2-1 fits better; the J call may be wrong. Germline loops: CDR1 SSHAT, CDR2 FNYEAQ (reference sequence). The CDR3 spans 15 residues. Here the CDR3 reads CASSLGQGPLNDQFF. The CDR3 nucleotides read TGTGCTAGCAGCTTAGGACAGGGGCCGCTGAATGACCAGTTCTTC.

The CDR3 spells CASSLDTISMDGYTF. DNA for the CDR3: TGTGCCAGCAGCTTAGACACCATCTCGATGGATGGCTACACCTTC. This chain links TRBV7-9 with TRBJ1-2; D unclear. This CDR3 has 15 amino acids. Germline CDR1 reads SEHNR; CDR2 reads FQNEAQ (reference sequence). The V end lost 1 base, the J end lost 6 bases, and 15 bases lay between the germline ends.

The chain carries TRBV7-6 and TRBJ1-5; D may be TRBD1 (6 bases). The CDR3 runs to 14 residues. The germline V and J ends were trimmed by 5 bases and 7 bases, with 15 bases remaining between them. Germline CDR1 SGHVS, CDR2 FNYEAQ. Here the CDR3 DNA reads TGTGCCAGCAGCCTCGGGACATGGGGCCAGCCCCAGCATTTT. As protein: CASSLGTWGQPQHF.